Listed below are T cell receptor beta chains from one sample, sequenced in a study of cytomegalovirus exposure and HLA in healthy donors. Only in-frame clones appear in the TCRdb table, and some are missing; sequencing was by immunoSEQ multiplex PCR. Of hundreds of thousands of clones in the sample, almost 80% are singletons; the top ten hold roughly 1.9%. Source material: PBMCs. The receptors were gathered from a young man in good health and CMV-seronegative. Each CDR3 is given with its conserved first and last residue. Fields, in order: J gene, V gene, clone size, CDR3 protein. Part of the rows lack a size; the others show once, few, many or a class for expanded clones.

J gene: TRBJ1-1
V gene: TRBV27
clone size: NA
CDR3 protein: CASSMLGQTMNTEAFF

J gene: TRBJ2-1
V gene: TRBV7-8
clone size: NA
CDR3 protein: CASSSRLSGGQFF

J gene: TRBJ1-2
V gene: TRBV14
clone size: NA
CDR3 protein: CASSPTGNYGYTF

J gene: TRBJ2-7
V gene: TRBV30
clone size: few
CDR3 protein: CAWSVQGYEQYF

J gene: TRBJ2-7
V gene: TRBV16
clone size: NA
CDR3 protein: CASSFRGATYEQYF

J gene: TRBJ2-3
V gene: TRBV15
clone size: NA
CDR3 protein: CATSKTGYGGTDTQYF

J gene: TRBJ2-5
V gene: TRBV6-5
clone size: few
CDR3 protein: CASRQEQGNQETQYF

J gene: TRBJ2-2
V gene: TRBV9
clone size: NA
CDR3 protein: CASSVGVAGGPTGELFF

J gene: TRBJ1-2
V gene: TRBV5-6
clone size: NA
CDR3 protein: CASSLGVTGDIRGYTF

J gene: TRBJ2-1
V gene: TRBV7-2
clone size: NA
CDR3 protein: CASSPGGAALREQFF

J gene: TRBJ1-2
V gene: TRBV6-5
clone size: NA
CDR3 protein: CASSLGQGRYGYTF

J gene: TRBJ2-3
V gene: TRBV28
clone size: NA
CDR3 protein: CASSSGGSRPDTQYF

J gene: TRBJ1-1
V gene: TRBV15
clone size: NA
CDR3 protein: CATSGSRGLGRTEAFF

J gene: TRBJ1-1
V gene: TRBV4-1
clone size: NA
CDR3 protein: CASSPSPGEGTEAFF

J gene: TRBJ1-2
V gene: TRBV28
clone size: few
CDR3 protein: CASSLTGNYGYTF

J gene: TRBJ2-7
V gene: TRBV18
clone size: NA
CDR3 protein: CASSATSGFEQYF

J gene: TRBJ2-7
V gene: TRBV29-1
clone size: NA
CDR3 protein: CSVFTGTGGAYEQYF

J gene: TRBJ2-5
V gene: TRBV28
clone size: NA
CDR3 protein: CASSQTSGQETQYF

J gene: TRBJ2-7
V gene: TRBV5-4
clone size: NA
CDR3 protein: CASPRSGQVAYEQYF

J gene: TRBJ1-1
V gene: TRBV30
clone size: NA
CDR3 protein: CAWTHDRVSEAFF

J gene: TRBJ2-3
V gene: TRBV30
clone size: NA
CDR3 protein: CAWIPSQGRPADTQYF

J gene: TRBJ2-3
V gene: TRBV4-3
clone size: NA
CDR3 protein: CASSQDRWVAGRTDTQYF

J gene: TRBJ2-7
V gene: TRBV27
clone size: NA
CDR3 protein: CASRMTSGTSYEQYF

J gene: TRBJ2-7
V gene: TRBV10-1
clone size: NA
CDR3 protein: CASRTSASGGPNSYEQYF

J gene: TRBJ2-1
V gene: TRBV6-5
clone size: NA
CDR3 protein: CASSREPWNEQFF

J gene: TRBJ1-5
V gene: TRBV6-6
clone size: NA
CDR3 protein: CASRGTQEDQPQHF

J gene: TRBJ1-2
V gene: TRBV5-4
clone size: NA
CDR3 protein: CASSLAPSRGRNYGYTF

J gene: TRBJ1-1
V gene: TRBV28
clone size: NA
CDR3 protein: CASSSDTNTEAFF

J gene: TRBJ2-7
V gene: TRBV30
clone size: NA
CDR3 protein: CAWSVGTGNSYEQYF

J gene: TRBJ2-1
V gene: TRBV30
clone size: once
CDR3 protein: CAWVGGGGYEQFF